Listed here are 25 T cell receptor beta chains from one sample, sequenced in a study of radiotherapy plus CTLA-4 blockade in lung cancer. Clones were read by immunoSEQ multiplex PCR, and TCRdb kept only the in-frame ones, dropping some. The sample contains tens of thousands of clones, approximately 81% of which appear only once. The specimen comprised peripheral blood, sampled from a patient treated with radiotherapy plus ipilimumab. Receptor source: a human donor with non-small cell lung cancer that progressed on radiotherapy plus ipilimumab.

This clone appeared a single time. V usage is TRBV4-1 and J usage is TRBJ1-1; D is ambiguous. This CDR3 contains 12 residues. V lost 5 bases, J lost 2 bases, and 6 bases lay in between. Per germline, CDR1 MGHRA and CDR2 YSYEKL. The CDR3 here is CASSRTNTEAFF. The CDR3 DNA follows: TGCGCCAGCAGCAGGACCAACACTGAAGCTTTCTTT.

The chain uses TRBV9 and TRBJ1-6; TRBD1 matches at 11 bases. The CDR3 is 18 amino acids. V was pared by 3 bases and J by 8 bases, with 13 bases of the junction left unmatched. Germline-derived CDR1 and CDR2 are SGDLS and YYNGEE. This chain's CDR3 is CASSGGQGAEDIYSPLHF. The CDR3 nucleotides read TGTGCCAGCAGCGGAGGACAGGGGGCGGAGGATATTTATTCACCCCTCCACTTT.

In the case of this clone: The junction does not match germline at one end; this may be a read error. The DNA for the CDR3 is TGTGCCATCAGTGAGTCGGACACCGAAGCTTTCTTT. The encoded protein is CAISESDTEAFF. This chain connects TRBV10-3 to TRBJ1-1, with a weak D call TRBD1 (5 bases). Germline CDR1 ENHRY, CDR2 SYGVKD. CDR3 size: 12 residues.

In DNA, the CDR3 is TGTGCCAGCTCCCGGGGGGGTGGGGAAGCTTTCTTT. It yields the protein CASSRGGGEAFF. The chain joins TRBV27 to TRBJ1-1; perhaps TRBD1 as D (5 bases). The germline CDR1 and CDR2 sequences are MNHEY and SMNVEV (reference sequence). CDR3 length: 12 amino acids. The V end lost 8 bases, the J end lost 8 bases, and 15 bases lay between the germline ends.

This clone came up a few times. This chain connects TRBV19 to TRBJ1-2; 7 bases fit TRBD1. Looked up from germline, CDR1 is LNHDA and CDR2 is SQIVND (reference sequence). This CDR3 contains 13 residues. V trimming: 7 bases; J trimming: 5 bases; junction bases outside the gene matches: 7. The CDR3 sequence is CASTPGQIYGYTF. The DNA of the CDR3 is TGTGCCAGTACCCCGGGACAGATATATGGCTACACCTTC.

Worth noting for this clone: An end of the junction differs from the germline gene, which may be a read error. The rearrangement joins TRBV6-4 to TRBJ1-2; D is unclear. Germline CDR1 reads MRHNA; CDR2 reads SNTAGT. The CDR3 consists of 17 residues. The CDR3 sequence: CASSNTLPHGKTYGHTF. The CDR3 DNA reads TGTGCCAGCAGTAACACACTCCCACACGGAAAGACCTATGGCCACACCTTC.

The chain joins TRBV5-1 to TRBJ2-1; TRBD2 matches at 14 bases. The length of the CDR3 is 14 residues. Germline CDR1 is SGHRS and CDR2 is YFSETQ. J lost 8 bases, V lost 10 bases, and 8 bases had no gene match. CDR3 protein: CASRGTSGGYEQFF. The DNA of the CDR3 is TGCGCCTCAAGGGGGACTAGCGGGGGCTATGAGCAGTTCTTC.

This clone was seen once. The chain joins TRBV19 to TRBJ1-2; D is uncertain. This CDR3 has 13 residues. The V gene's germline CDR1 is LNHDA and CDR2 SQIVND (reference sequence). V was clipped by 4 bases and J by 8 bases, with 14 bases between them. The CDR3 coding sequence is TGTGCCAGTAGTAAAGATGGCCCTTTGGGCTACACCTTC. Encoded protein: CASSKDGPLGYTF.

As DNA, the CDR3 is TGTGCCAGCAGCGCTCAGCCCGGGACAGAAAATGAAAAACTGTTTTTT. Amino acids: CASSAQPGTENEKLFF. This chain connects TRBV7-2 to TRBJ1-4; 7 bases map to TRBD1. Germline lookup yields CDR1 SGHTA and CDR2 FQGNSA. V was pared by 5 bases and J by 5 bases, with 11 bases of the junction left unmatched. The CDR3 contains 16 residues.

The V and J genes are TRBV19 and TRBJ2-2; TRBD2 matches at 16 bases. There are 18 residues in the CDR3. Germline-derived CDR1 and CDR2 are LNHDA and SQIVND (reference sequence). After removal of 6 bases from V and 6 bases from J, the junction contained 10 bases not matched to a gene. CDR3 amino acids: CASRPGLAGGRFAGELFF. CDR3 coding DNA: TGTGCCAGTAGGCCGGGACTAGCGGGGGGGCGATTTGCCGGGGAGCTGTTTTTT.

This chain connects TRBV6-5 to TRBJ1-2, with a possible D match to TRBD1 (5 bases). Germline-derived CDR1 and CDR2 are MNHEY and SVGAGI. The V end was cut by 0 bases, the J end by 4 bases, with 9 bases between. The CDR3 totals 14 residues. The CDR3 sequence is CASSYSDRRYGYTF. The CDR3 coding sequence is TGTGCCAGCAGTTACTCTGACAGACGCTATGGCTACACCTTC.

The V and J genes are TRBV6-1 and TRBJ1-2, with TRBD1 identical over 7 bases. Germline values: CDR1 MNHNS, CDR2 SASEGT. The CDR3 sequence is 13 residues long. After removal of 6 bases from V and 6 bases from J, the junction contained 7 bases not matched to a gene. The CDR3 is CASRERQGHGYTF. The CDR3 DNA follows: TGTGCCAGCAGAGAGAGACAGGGCCATGGCTACACCTTC.

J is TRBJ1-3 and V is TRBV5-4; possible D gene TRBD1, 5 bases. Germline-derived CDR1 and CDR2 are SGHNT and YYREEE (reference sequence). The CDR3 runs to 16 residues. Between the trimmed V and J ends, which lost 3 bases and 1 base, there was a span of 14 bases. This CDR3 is CASSYGGPTSGNTIYF. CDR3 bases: TGTGCCAGCAGCTACGGGGGACCGACGTCTGGAAACACCATATATTTT.

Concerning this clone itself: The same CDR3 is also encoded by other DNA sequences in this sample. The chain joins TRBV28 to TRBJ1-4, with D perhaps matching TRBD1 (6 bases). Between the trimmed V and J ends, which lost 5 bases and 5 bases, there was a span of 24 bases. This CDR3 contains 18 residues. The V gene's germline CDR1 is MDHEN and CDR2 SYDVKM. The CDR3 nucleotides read TGTGCCAGCAGTCCCTTAGGGGGAGGGACAAAAGACAATGAAAAACTGTTTTTT. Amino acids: CASSPLGGGTKDNEKLFF.

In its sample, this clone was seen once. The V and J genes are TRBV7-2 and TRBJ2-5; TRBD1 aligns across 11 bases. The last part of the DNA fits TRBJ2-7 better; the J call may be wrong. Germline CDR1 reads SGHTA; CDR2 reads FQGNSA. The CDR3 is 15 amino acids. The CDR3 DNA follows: TGTGCCAGCAGCTCCTGGGGGACAGGGGGCTACGAGCAGTACTTC. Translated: CASSSWGTGGYEQYF.

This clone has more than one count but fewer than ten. CDR3 DNA: TGTGCCAGCAGTTTAAGGGGATCCTCTGGGGCCAACGTCCTGACTTTC. Residues: CASSLRGSSGANVLTF. The chain carries TRBV27 and TRBJ2-6; D possibly corresponds to TRBD1 (5 bases). Germline loops: CDR1 MNHEY, CDR2 SMNVEV (reference sequence). Trimming took 2 bases from V and 0 from J, leaving 8 bases between them. This CDR3 is built from 16 residues.

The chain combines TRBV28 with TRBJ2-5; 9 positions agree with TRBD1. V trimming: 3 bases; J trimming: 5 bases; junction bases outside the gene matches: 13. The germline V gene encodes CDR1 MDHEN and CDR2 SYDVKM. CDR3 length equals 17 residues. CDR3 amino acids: CASSFPTGGDFLETQYF. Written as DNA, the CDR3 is TGTGCCAGCAGTTTCCCAACAGGGGGCGACTTTTTGGAGACCCAGTACTTC.

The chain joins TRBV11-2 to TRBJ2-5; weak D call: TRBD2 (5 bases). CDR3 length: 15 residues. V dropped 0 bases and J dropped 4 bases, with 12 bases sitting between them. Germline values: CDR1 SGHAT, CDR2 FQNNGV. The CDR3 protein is CASSLEGSASETQYF. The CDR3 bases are TGTGCCAGCAGCTTAGAGGGTAGCGCTTCAGAGACCCAGTACTTC. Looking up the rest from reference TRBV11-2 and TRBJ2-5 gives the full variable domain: EAGVAQSPRYKIIEKRQSVAFWCNPISGHATLYWYQQILGQGPKLLIQFQNNGVVDDSQLPKDRFSAERLKGVDSTLKIQPAKLEDSAVYLCASSLEGSASETQYFGPGTRLLVL.

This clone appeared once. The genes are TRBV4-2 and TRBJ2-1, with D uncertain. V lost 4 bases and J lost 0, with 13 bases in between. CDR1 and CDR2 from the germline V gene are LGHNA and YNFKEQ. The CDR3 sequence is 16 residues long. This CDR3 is CASSRIGSSSYNEQFF. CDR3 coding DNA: TGTGCCAGCAGCCGTATCGGGTCGAGCTCCTACAATGAGCAGTTCTTC.

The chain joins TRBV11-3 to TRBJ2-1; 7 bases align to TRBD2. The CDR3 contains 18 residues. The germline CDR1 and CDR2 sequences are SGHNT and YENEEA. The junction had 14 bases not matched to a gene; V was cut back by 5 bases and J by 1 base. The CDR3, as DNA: TGTGCCAGCAGCCCTCAACGTGTGGGGGGGGAGTCCTACAATGAGCAGTTCTTC. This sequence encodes CASSPQRVGGESYNEQFF.

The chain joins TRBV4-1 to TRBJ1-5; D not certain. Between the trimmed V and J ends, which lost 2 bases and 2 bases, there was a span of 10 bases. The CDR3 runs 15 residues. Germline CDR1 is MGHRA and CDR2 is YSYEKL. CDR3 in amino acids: CASSQSPVGNQPQHF. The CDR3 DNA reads TGCGCCAGCAGCCAAAGCCCAGTAGGCAATCAGCCCCAGCATTTT.

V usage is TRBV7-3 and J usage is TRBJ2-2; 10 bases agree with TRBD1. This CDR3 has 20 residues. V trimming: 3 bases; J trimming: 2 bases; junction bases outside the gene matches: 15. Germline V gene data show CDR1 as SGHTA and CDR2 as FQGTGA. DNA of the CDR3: TGTGCCAGCAGCTTTTTAATGACAGGGGGCACGGGAAGTAACACCGGGGAGCTGTTTTTT. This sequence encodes CASSFLMTGGTGSNTGELFF.

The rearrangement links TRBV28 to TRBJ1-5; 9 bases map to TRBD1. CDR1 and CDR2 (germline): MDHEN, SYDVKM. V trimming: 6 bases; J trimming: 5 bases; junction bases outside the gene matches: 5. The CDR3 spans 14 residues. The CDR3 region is CASSRDRVYQPQHF. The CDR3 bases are TGTGCCAGCAGCCGGGACAGGGTGTATCAGCCCCAGCATTTT. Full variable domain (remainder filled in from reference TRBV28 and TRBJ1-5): DVKVTQSSRYLVKRTGEKVFLECVQDMDHENMFWYRQDPGLGLRLIYFSYDVKMKEKGDIPEGYSVSREKKERFSLILESASTNQTSMYLCASSRDRVYQPQHFGDGTRLSIL.

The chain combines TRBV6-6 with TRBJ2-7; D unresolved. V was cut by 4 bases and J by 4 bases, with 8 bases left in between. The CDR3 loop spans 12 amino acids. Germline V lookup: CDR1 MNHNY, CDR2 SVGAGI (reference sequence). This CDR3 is CASSSGSYEQYF. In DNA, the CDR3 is TGTGCCAGCAGTTCGGGCTCTTACGAGCAGTACTTC.

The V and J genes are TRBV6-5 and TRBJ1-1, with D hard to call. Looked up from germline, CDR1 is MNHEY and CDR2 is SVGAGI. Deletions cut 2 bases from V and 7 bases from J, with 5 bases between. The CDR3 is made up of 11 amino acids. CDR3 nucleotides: TGTGCCAGCAGTTACAGCCATGAAGCTTTCTTT. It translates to CASSYSHEAFF.